Listed here is a single TCR beta chain. Trimming cost V 2 bases and J 8 bases, with 13 bases left between them. Germline assignment: CDR1 SGHDT and CDR2 YYEEEE. This CDR3 is built from 14 residues. The method was immunoSEQ multiplex PCR; TCRdb's version includes in-frame clones alone and lacks a portion of them. The sample includes over 2 million clones, approximately 94% of them seen just once. This record belongs to a study of shared clonotypes between healthy human individuals. CD45RO-negative cells were positively selected for CCR7, leaving out terminally differentiated effector memory CD45RA+ cells.

The TCR originated in a man aged 18 to 30 in good health. The gene calls are TRBV5-6 and TRBJ2-2; D is uncertain. Sequences were obtained from naive CD8+ T cells sorted from blood. The DNA of the CDR3 is TGTGCCAGCAGCTTCTGGGATCGTGGTGGGGAGCTGTTTTTT. Protein: CASSFWDRGGELFF.